The 10 T cell receptor beta chains given below trace back to one sample, sequenced in a study of radiation and T cells in renal cell carcinoma. The data were produced by immunoSEQ multiplex PCR, yet TCRdb's version contains in-frame clones alone and is incomplete. The table lists over 60,000 clones, around 78% of them singletons. Time point here: blood 2 weeks post-SBRT. Treatment of the sample: 15 Gy SBRT to primary tumor, nephrectomy 4 weeks later. The specimen comprised blood, sampled from a patient whose treatment included radiotherapy and nephrectomy. The receptors originated from a man between 60 and 75 years old with renal cell carcinoma.

The chain is built from TRBV11-2 and TRBJ2-1, with 8 bases aligning to TRBD1. CDR3 size: 16 residues. CDR1 and CDR2 (germline): SGHAT, FQNNGV. The ends lost 6 bases at V and 4 bases at J; junction bases unmatched: 11. The CDR3 protein is CASSPGGDRKYNEQFF. The CDR3 DNA reads as TGTGCCAGCAGTCCGGGCGGGGACAGGAAATACAATGAGCAGTTCTTC.

V gene TRBV21-1 combines with J gene TRBJ2-5; the DNA was not used to check the table's D call, TRBD1. TRBV21-1 constitutes a pseudogene. The CDR3 contains 15 residues. CDR3: CASSNRDREQETQYF. CDR3 in DNA: TGTGCCAGCAGCAACCGGGACAGGGAACAAGAGACCCAGTACTTC.

The V call is TRBV6-5, the J call TRBJ1-4; D gene ambiguous. There are 14 residues in the CDR3. Germline V gives CDR1 MNHEY, CDR2 SVGAGI. V was pared by 2 bases and J by 3 bases, with 7 bases between. The CDR3, as DNA: TGTGCCAGCAGTTACACTGGGGCTAATGAAAAACTGTTTTTT. Translated: CASSYTGANEKLFF.

This clone appeared a few times. The chain couples TRBV10-1 to TRBJ1-1, with D uncertain. The CDR3 sequence is 14 residues long. Germline values: CDR1 WNHNN, CDR2 SYGVQD (reference sequence). V was trimmed by 4 bases and J by 6 bases, leaving 15 bases between them. This chain's CDR3 is CASSAAWEGSEAFF. CDR3 nucleotides: TGCGCCAGCAGTGCAGCGTGGGAGGGTTCTGAAGCTTTCTTT.

The J gene is TRBJ1-2, the V gene TRBV10-3; D might be TRBD1 (5 bases). Trimming stripped 4 bases from V and 1 base from J, with 7 bases between. The CDR3 has 13 residues. CDR1 and CDR2 (germline): ENHRY, SYGVKD. The DNA for the CDR3 is TGTGCCATCAGTGGACAGCTTAACTATGGCTACACCTTC. Encoded protein: CAISGQLNYGYTF.

This clone was seen only once. The chain couples TRBV2 to TRBJ2-5; 13 bases line up with TRBD2. Germline loops: CDR1 SNHLY, CDR2 FYNNEI. The CDR3 totals 16 residues. V lost 4 bases and J lost 4; bases outside the gene matches: 6. CDR3 sequence reads: CASSVTSGGVGETQYF. CDR3 nucleotide sequence: TGTGCCAGCAGTGTTACTAGCGGGGGGGTCGGAGAGACCCAGTACTTC.

The chain combines TRBV2 with TRBJ2-2; 7 bases fit TRBD2. With V trimmed by 11 bases and J by 3 bases, 6 bases remained unmatched. CDR1 SNHLY and CDR2 FYNNEI come from the germline V gene. The CDR3 spans 13 residues. CDR3 DNA: TGTGCCGCAACCACTAGCGACACCGGGGAGCTGTTTTTT. Its translation: CAATTSDTGELFF.

This clone has a single count. The chain combines TRBV9 with TRBJ1-3; D might be TRBD1 (6 bases). V was clipped by 2 bases and J by 0 bases, with 9 bases between them. The CDR3 contains 15 residues. In germline, CDR1 is SGDLS, CDR2 YYNGEE. In DNA form, the CDR3 reads TGTGCCAGCAGCGTGACAGGACTCTCTGGAAACACCATATATTTT. Protein sequence: CASSVTGLSGNTIYF.

The chain carries TRBV7-8 and TRBJ2-1; the match to TRBD1 covers 9 bases. V lost 5 bases to trimming and J lost 0 bases; unmatched junction nucleotides: 20. The CDR3 consists of 21 residues. Germline V CDR1 and CDR2: SGHVS, FQNEAQ. CDR3 nucleotides: TGTGCCAGCAGCCCAGCGGGACAGGGTCTAAAATCGGGAGGCTCCTACAATGAGCAGTTCTTC. Translated: CASSPAGQGLKSGGSYNEQFF.

Only a few counts were recorded for this clone. The chain couples TRBV29-1 to TRBJ1-1; D is unclear. V dropped 6 bases and J dropped 4 bases, with 9 bases sitting between them. This CDR3 has 11 amino acids. CDR1 is SQVTM, CDR2 ANQGSEA, per germline. CDR3 in amino acids: CSVDGGTEAFF. The CDR3 coding sequence is TGCAGCGTGGACGGTGGCACTGAAGCTTTCTTT.